This entry features one T cell receptor (beta chain) sequence. Its antigen is undetermined. These data are taken from a study of OX40 agonist ivuxolimab in advanced cancers. Overall study: Patients were treated with ivuxolimab, an agonistic anti-OX40 (CD134) antibody. Prior anti-PD-1, anti-PD-L1 or anti-CTLA-4 therapy was allowed; 35% to 40% had some. Findings and limits, study-wide: At doses 0.1 to 3.0 mg/kg, CD4+ and CD8+ clones expanded. On average, CD8+ T cells showed a greater number of expanded clones than CD4+.

In germline, CDR1 is SGHAT, CDR2 FQNNGV. CDR3 size: 14 residues. V lost 5 bases and J lost 3; bases outside the gene matches: 5. Here immunoSEQ multiplex PCR was the method, and the copy in TCRdb shows in-frame clones only, minus some. The data show 75,000 to 95,000 clones, about 87% seen once. This clonotype originated in an adult with an advanced solid tumor such as melanoma, head and neck, liver or kidney cancer. The chain links TRBV11-2 to TRBJ2-3; TRBD1 matches 7 bases. Source: CD4+ or CD8+ T cells sorted from blood, taken in a trial of the OX40 agonist ivuxolimab. The chain's CDR3 is CASSRGGGTDTQYF. As DNA, the CDR3 is TGTGCCAGCAGCCGAGGGGGCGGAACAGATACGCAGTATTTT.